The next 23 T cell receptor beta chains were all read from a single sample in a study of T cells in women clearing cervical HPV infection. Some clones are missing from TCRdb's copy, which holds only in-frame ones; the method was immunoSEQ multiplex PCR. This sample's table has tens of thousands of clones. The material sequenced was blood buffy coat. The receptors stem from a woman aged 18 to 75 with a cervical HPV16 infection that either progressed to CIN3+ or cleared (not recorded which).

Details on this clone: The read stops 3 residues short of the end of the CDR3; the missing end is completed from the germline J gene. The chain carries TRBV12-3 or TRBV12-4 and TRBJ1-6; D is perhaps TRBD1 (6 bases). The CDR3 totals 14 residues. The germline V and J ends were trimmed by 6 bases and 9 bases, with 15 bases remaining between them. CDR3 sequence reads: CASSLGGQASPLHF. The DNA read from the CDR3 is TGTGCCAGCAGCTTGGGGGGGCAGGCTTCACCC.

Worth noting for this clone: The missing CDR3 end, 3 residues past where the read stops, is filled in from the germline J gene. This CDR3 is also generated by other DNA sequences in the sample. This sequence joins TRBV30 and TRBJ2-3; TRBD1 matches 7 bases. This CDR3 region has 13 residues. Germline V gives CDR1 GTSNPN, CDR2 SVGIG (reference sequence). CDR3 sequence reads: CAWSGQGNQPQYF. CDR3 bases read: TGTGCCTGGAGTGGACAGGGCAATCAGCCG.

Details on this clone: The read gets to within 3 residues of the CDR3 end, and the germline J gene fills in the rest. The rearrangement joins TRBV7-9 to TRBJ2-7; 11 bases agree with TRBD1. The germline gives CDR1 SEHNR, CDR2 FQNEAQ (reference sequence). The V segment lost 5 bases and the J segment 2 bases; nucleotides outside the gene matches: 5. There are 15 residues in the CDR3. The CDR3 loop is CASSRGQGEPYEQYF. The CDR3 DNA, read in part, is TGTGCCAGCAGCCGGGGACAGGGGGAGCCCTACGAG.

With respect to this clone: The read terminates 3 residues ahead of where the CDR3 ends, so the germline J gene completes it. The V gene is TRBV30, the J gene TRBJ1-6; 8 bases fit TRBD1. The germline V gene encodes CDR1 GTSNPN and CDR2 SVGIG (reference sequence). CDR3 length: 15 residues. V lost 0 bases and J lost 9; bases outside the gene matches: 7. The sequenced part of the CDR3 DNA is TGTGCCTGGAGTGTTAACAGGGGGTTCTCTTCACCC. Encoded protein: CAWSVNRGFSSP. In full, the CDR3 is CAWSVNRGFSSPLHF.

Comments on this clone: From the germline J gene comes the end of the CDR3, since the read stops 3 residues before it. J is TRBJ2-7 and V is TRBV6-2 or TRBV6-3; 8 bases are shared with TRBD1. The CDR3 is made up of 17 amino acids. CDR1 and CDR2 (germline): MNHEY, SVGEGT. V lost 5 bases and J lost 0; bases outside the gene matches: 12. CDR3 DNA (partial): TGTGCCAGCAGTCGACTACAGGGACAGGCGAGCTCCTACGAG. Encoded protein: CASSRLQGQASSYE. The CDR3, in full, reads CASSRLQGQASSYEQYF.

Concerning this clone: With the read ending 3 residues before the CDR3 end, the germline J gene is used to fill in that end. This sequence joins TRBV5-6 and TRBJ1-1; TRBD1 matches at 9 bases. V was pared by 6 bases and J by 6 bases, with 12 bases of the junction left unmatched. The CDR3 covers 15 residues. Germline loops: CDR1 SGHDT, CDR2 YYEEEE. The CDR3 here is CASTSPRQGDSEAFF. CDR3 DNA, as far as it was read: TGTGCCAGCACCTCTCCGAGACAGGGGGACTCTGAA.

Of note for this clone: The sequenced fragment ends 3 residues before the CDR3 boundary, so the rest is inferred from the germline J gene. The chain uses TRBV19 and TRBJ2-2, with D uncertain. The CDR3 covers 12 residues. Trimming cost V 10 bases and J 6 bases, with 12 bases left between them. Germline-derived CDR1 and CDR2 are LNHDA and SQIVND (reference sequence). CDR3 residues: CAIYSTAGELFF. The covered CDR3 bases are TGTGCCATCTACTCTACCGCCGGGGAG.

As to this clone: The read gets to within 3 residues of the CDR3 end, and the germline J gene fills in the rest. V and J are TRBV6-1 and TRBJ1-1, with TRBD1 as a possible D gene (5 bases). The CDR3 is made up of 15 amino acids. CDR1 is MNHNS, CDR2 SASEGT, per germline. Trimming took off 5 bases at V and 2 bases at J, with 15 bases between the two ends. CDR3 sequence: CASSKGAFLNTEAFF. The part of the CDR3 DNA that was read is TGTGCCAGCAGTAAAGGGGCGTTTCTAAACACTGAA.

In the case of this clone: The read ends 3 residues shy of where the CDR3 ends; the end is completed using the germline J gene. The chain joins TRBV20-1 to TRBJ2-1, with D tentatively TRBD2 (7 bases). CDR3 length: 15 amino acids. Trimming shortened V by 0 bases and J by 6 bases, and 15 bases separated the two germline ends. Germline CDR1 is DFQATT and CDR2 is SNEGSKA (reference sequence). CDR3 bases read: TGCAGTGCTAGAGATCAAGGGGGAGGGCCCAATGAG. It translates to CSARDQGGGPNE. The whole CDR3 protein is CSARDQGGGPNEQFF.

CDR3 in amino acids: CAWMLRSLGNQPQHF. The covered CDR3 bases are TGTGCCTGGATGTTGCGGAGTTTGGGCAATCAGCCC. The V gene is TRBV30, the J gene TRBJ1-5; D is uncertain. The read falls 3 residues short of the CDR3 end, and the missing part is taken from the germline J gene. CDR1 and CDR2 from the germline V gene are GTSNPN and SVGIG (reference sequence). The ends were cut back, 4 bases at V and 2 bases at J, with 15 bases in the middle. The CDR3 loop spans 15 amino acids. Variable domain in full (rest from reference TRBV30 and TRBJ1-5): SQTIHQWPATLVQPVGSPLSLECTVEGTSNPNLYWYRQAAGRGLQLLFYSVGIGQISSEVPQNLSASRPQDRQFILSSKKLLLSDSGFYLCAWMLRSLGNQPQHFGDGTRLSIL.

Points on this clone: From the germline J gene comes the end of the CDR3, since the read stops 3 residues before it. This chain connects TRBV19 to TRBJ1-6, with 9 bases matching TRBD1. The length of the CDR3 is 13 residues. CDR1 LNHDA and CDR2 SQIVND come from the germline V gene (reference sequence). The V gene end was trimmed by 7 bases and the J gene end by 8 bases; junction bases not matched to a gene: 3. This CDR3 is CASKDRGYSPLHF. The sequenced part of the CDR3 DNA is TGTGCCAGTAAGGACAGGGGCTATTCACCC.

Worth noting for this clone: The CDR3 end is not reached by the read, which stops 3 residues before it; the germline J gene fills it in. Other DNA sequences in this sample translate to the same CDR3. V usage is TRBV30 and J usage is TRBJ1-6; TRBD1 might be the D (5 bases). Germline-derived CDR1 and CDR2 are GTSNPN and SVGIG (reference sequence). V gave up 2 bases and J gave up 7 bases, with 15 bases separating them. The CDR3 is 15 amino acids. The CDR3 spells CAWSPTGTLNSPLHF. The CDR3 DNA, read in part, is TGTGCCTGGAGTCCCACCGGGACTCTGAATTCACCC.

A word on this clone: The junction departs from germline at one end; a sequencing error may be responsible. The covered CDR3 bases are TGTGCCAGCTTCACCTCCAGGGGCTATGAC. As protein: CASFTSRGYD. The entire CDR3 is CASFTSRGYDYTF. The rearrangement links TRBV18 to TRBJ1-2, with D perhaps TRBD1 (6 bases). The read is 3 residues too short to cover the CDR3 end, so that end is filled in from the germline J gene. The germline gives CDR1 KGHSH, CDR2 LQKENI. CDR3 length: 13 amino acids.

This CDR3 reads CASRPVNEQFF. The sequenced part of the CDR3 DNA is TGTGCCAGCAGGCCAGTGAATGAG. The chain links TRBV7-9 to TRBJ2-1; D unresolved. Read sequence stops 3 residues before the CDR3 end, and the germline J gene provides the missing end. This CDR3 is 11 amino acids long. Germline lookup yields CDR1 SEHNR and CDR2 FQNEAQ (reference sequence). V lost 6 bases, J lost 7 bases, and 7 bases lay in between.

A note on this clone: The CDR3 goes on 3 residues after the read ends, and that part is filled in from the germline J gene. The V and J genes are TRBV10-3 and TRBJ1-2; D possibly corresponds to TRBD1 (5 bases). CDR3 length: 13 residues. V lost 3 bases and J 4 bases, leaving 9 bases between the germline ends. Looked up from germline, CDR1 is ENHRY and CDR2 is SYGVKD. CDR3 protein: CAISDTGSYGYTF. CDR3 bases read: TGTGCCATCAGTGATACAGGTTCCTATGGC.

A word on this clone: The read gets to within 3 residues of the CDR3 end, and the germline J gene fills in the rest. The gene calls are TRBV7-2 and TRBJ1-2, with D possibly being TRBD1 (5 bases). This CDR3 has 15 residues. Germline CDR1 SGHTA, CDR2 FQGNSA. This chain's CDR3 is CASSSPGLVTDTYTF. The sequenced part of the CDR3 DNA is TGTGCCAGCAGCTCCCCGGGACTAGTCACAGATACC.

As for this clone: With the read ending 3 residues before the CDR3 end, the germline J gene is used to fill in that end. This sequence joins TRBV19 and TRBJ1-2, with D hard to call. The CDR3 has 15 amino acids. Germline V lookup: CDR1 LNHDA, CDR2 SQIVND (reference sequence). The CDR3 spells CASSSGGSGPDTYTF. Incomplete CDR3 DNA: TGTGCCAGTAGCAGCGGCGGGAGTGGCCCAGATACC.

As to this clone: The read comes to an end 3 residues before the CDR3 does, leaving the germline J gene to fill in the end. The chain couples TRBV2 to TRBJ1-4, with D possibly being TRBD1 (6 bases). Germline CDR1 is SNHLY and CDR2 is FYNNEI. The CDR3 extends over 12 amino acids. Trimming took off 4 bases at V and 6 bases at J, with 6 bases between the two ends. This CDR3 reads CASSGTDEKLFF. CDR3 DNA, as far as it was read: TGTGCCAGCAGTGGGACAGATGAAAAA.

The DNA read from the CDR3 is TGTGCCAGTAGTATGGGAGGGGGCCTCTCCTACGAG. Translation gives CASSMGGGLSYE. The full CDR3 protein is CASSMGGGLSYEQYF. The chain uses TRBV19 and TRBJ2-7; D is possibly TRBD1 or TRBD2 (7 bases each). The read stops 3 residues short of the end of the CDR3; the missing end is completed from the germline J gene. Between the trimmed V and J ends, which lost 3 bases and 0 bases, there was a span of 12 bases. The germline V gene has CDR1 LNHDA and CDR2 SQIVND (reference sequence). This CDR3 contains 15 residues.

A remark on this clone: Read data end 3 residues before the CDR3 end; the end is taken from the germline J gene. The rearrangement links TRBV19 to TRBJ1-2, with TRBD1 matching 7 bases. Germline loops: CDR1 LNHDA, CDR2 SQIVND (reference sequence). This CDR3 has 14 amino acids. J was trimmed by 4 bases and V by 3 bases; bases with no gene match: 5. Partial CDR3 DNA: TGTGCCAGTAGTATGGGGACAGCCTCCTATGGC. Translated: CASSMGTASYG. The entire CDR3 is CASSMGTASYGYTF.

Note on this clone: The CDR3 is cut off 3 residues early in the read; its end comes from the germline J gene. V and J are TRBV18 and TRBJ1-2; D might be TRBD1 (5 bases). This CDR3 comprises 17 residues. CDR1 and CDR2 (germline): KGHSH, LQKENI. CDR3 residues: CASSPMGTSLVGNDYTF. The sequenced part of the CDR3 DNA is TGTGCCAGCTCACCAATGGGGACTAGCCTTGTTGGGAATGAC.

Of note for this clone: The CDR3 end is not reached by the read, which stops 3 residues before it; the germline J gene fills it in. The chain links TRBV19 to TRBJ2-2; TRBD2 aligns across 10 bases. Per the germline V gene, CDR1 is LNHDA and CDR2 is SQIVND (reference sequence). Trimming at V came to 5 bases and at J to 1 base, leaving 4 bases not matched to a gene. The CDR3 runs to 16 residues. The CDR3 loop reads CASSVGLAENTGELFF. The sequenced CDR3 bases are TGTGCCAGTAGTGTTGGACTAGCGGAGAACACCGGGGAG.

A remark on this clone: The read halts 3 residues ahead of the CDR3 end, with the missing end drawn from the germline J gene. The gene calls are TRBV3-1 (or the pseudogene TRBV3-2) and TRBJ2-7; 10 bases map to TRBD2. CDR3 length equals 12 residues. V shed 9 bases and J 4 bases; nucleotides not matched to a gene: 3. Germline CDR1 is LGHDT and CDR2 is YNNKEL (reference sequence). CDR3 residues: CASGLADYEQYF. The sequenced part of the CDR3 DNA is TGTGCCAGTGGACTAGCGGATTACGAG.